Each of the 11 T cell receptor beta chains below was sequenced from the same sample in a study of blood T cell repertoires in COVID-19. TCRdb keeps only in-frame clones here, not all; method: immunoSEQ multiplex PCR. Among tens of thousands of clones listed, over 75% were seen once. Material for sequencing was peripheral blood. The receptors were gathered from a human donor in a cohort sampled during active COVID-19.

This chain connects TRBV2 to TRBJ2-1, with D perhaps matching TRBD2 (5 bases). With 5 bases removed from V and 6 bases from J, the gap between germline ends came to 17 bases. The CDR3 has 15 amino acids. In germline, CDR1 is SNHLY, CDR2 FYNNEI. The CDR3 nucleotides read TGTGCCAGCAGTCTCCAACTAGTTATGGGCAATGAGCAGTTCTTC. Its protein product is CASSLQLVMGNEQFF.

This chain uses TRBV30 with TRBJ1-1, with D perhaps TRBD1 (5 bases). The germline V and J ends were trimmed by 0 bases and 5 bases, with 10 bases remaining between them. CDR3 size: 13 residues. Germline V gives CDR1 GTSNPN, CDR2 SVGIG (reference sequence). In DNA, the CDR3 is TGTGCCTGGAGTGTTCAGGGATTGACTGAAGCTTTCTTT. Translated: CAWSVQGLTEAFF.

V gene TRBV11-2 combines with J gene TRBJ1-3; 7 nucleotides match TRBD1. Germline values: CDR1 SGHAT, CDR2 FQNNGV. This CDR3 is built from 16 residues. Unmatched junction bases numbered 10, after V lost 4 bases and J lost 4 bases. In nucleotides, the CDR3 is TGTGCCAGCAGCTCTTACGAGACAGGGTTCGGAAACACCATATATTTT. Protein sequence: CASSSYETGFGNTIYF.

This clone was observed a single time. The CDR3 spells CSVGMGAGNTEAFF. DNA for the CDR3: TGCAGCGTTGGGATGGGGGCAGGGAACACTGAAGCTTTCTTT. The chain has TRBV29-1 and TRBJ1-1; TRBD1 is a possible D gene (6 bases). Germline-derived CDR1 and CDR2 are SQVTM and ANQGSEA. The V end lost 4 bases, the J end lost 1 base, and 13 bases lay between the germline ends. This CDR3 has 14 amino acids.

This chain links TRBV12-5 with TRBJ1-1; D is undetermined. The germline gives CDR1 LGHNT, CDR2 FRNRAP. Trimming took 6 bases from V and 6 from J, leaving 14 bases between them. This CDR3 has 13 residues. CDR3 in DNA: TGTGCTAGTGGCCCCTCCAAACCGGCTGAAGCTTTCTTT. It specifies CASGPSKPAEAFF.

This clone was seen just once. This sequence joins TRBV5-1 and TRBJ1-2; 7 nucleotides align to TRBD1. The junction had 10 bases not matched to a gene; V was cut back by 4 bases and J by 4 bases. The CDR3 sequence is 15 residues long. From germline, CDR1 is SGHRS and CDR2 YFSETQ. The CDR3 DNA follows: TGCGCCAGCAGCCCCGGTCGAGGGGGCGTCTATGGCTACACCTTC. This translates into CASSPGRGGVYGYTF.

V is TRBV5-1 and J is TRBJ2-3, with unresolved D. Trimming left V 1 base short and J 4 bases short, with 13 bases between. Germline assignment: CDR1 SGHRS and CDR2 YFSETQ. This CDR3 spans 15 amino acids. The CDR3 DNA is TGCGCCAGCAGCTTGTATGAGCCCACCCCAGATACGCAGTATTTT. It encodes CASSLYEPTPDTQYF.

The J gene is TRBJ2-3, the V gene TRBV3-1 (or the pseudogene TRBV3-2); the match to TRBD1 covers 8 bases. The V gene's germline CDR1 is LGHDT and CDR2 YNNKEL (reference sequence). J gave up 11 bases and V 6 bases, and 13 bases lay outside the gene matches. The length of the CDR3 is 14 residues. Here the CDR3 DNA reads TGTGCCAGCAGTCCTGGACAGGGAACCATCAGGCAGTATTTT. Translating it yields CASSPGQGTIRQYF.

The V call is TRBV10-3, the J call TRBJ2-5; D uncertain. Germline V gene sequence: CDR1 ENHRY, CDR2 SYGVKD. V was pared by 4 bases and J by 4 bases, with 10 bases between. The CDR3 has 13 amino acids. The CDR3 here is CAISVGASETQYF. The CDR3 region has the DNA TGTGCCATCAGTGTAGGAGCATCAGAGACCCAGTACTTC.

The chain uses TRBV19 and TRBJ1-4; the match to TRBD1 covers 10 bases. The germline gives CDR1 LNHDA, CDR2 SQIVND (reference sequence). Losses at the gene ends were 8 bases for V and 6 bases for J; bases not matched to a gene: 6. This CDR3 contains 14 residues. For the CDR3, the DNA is TGTGCCAGTGGAGGGACAGGGGTTGATGAAAAACTGTTTTTT. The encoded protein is CASGGTGVDEKLFF.

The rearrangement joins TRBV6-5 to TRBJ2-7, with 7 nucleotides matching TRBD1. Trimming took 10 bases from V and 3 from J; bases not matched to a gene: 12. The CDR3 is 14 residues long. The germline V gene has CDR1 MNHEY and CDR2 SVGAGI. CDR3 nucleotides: TGTGCCACCAATGGGGAACAGGGGAGCTACGAGCAGTACTTC. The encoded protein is CATNGEQGSYEQYF.